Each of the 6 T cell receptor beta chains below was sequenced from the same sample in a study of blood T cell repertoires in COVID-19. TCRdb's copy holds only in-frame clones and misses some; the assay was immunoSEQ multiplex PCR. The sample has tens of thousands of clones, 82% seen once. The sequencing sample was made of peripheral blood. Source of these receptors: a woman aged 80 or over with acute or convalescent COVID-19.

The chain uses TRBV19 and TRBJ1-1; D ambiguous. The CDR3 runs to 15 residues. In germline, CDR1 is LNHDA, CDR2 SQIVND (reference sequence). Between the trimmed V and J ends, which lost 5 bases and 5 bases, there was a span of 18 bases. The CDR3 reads CASSYTTGWRTEAFF. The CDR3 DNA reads TGTGCCAGTAGTTACACGACCGGATGGAGGACTGAAGCTTTCTTT.

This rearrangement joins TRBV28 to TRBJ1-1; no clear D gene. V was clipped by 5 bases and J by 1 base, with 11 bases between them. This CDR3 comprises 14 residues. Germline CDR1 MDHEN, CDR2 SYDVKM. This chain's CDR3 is CASSPIVPNTEAFF. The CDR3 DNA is TGTGCCAGCAGTCCAATAGTACCGAACACTGAAGCTTTCTTT.

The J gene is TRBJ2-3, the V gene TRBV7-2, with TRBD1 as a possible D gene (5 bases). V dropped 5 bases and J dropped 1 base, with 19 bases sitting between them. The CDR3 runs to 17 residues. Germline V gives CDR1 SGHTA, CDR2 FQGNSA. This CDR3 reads CASSPHRSRSGTDTQYF. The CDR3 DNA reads TGTGCCAGCAGCCCCCACAGGAGTAGGTCGGGCACAGATACGCAGTATTTT.

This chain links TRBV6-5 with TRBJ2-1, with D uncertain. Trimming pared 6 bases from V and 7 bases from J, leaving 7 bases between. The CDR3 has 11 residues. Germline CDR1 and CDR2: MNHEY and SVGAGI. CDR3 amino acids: CASRAENEQFF. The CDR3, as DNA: TGTGCCAGCAGGGCAGAAAATGAGCAGTTCTTC.

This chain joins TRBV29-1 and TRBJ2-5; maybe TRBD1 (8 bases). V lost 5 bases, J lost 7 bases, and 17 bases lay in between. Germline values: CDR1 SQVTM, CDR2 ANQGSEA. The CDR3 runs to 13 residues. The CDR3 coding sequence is TGCAGCGTTCACATGACAGGGGAGGGGACCCAGTACTTC. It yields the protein CSVHMTGEGTQYF.

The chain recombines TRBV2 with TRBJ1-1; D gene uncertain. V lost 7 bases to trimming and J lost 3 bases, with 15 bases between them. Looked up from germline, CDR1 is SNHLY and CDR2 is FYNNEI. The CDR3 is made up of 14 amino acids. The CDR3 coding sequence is TGTGCCAGCACCCTGAACGAGGGCGACACTGAAGCTTTCTTT. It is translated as CASTLNEGDTEAFF.